This T cell receptor beta chain was retrieved from a study of T-cell memory formation after mild COVID-19. Study-wide points: Confirmation was lacking for SARS-CoV-2 specificity of second-wave clones that peaked on day 37. Day 15 to 85 contracting clones showed balanced CD4/CD8; later expanders leaned CD4+. Researchers report contracting CD4+ clones mostly in CM and EM, with CD8+ clones in EMRA. Pre-infection memory showed some responding clones, and this suggested that cross-reactive memory joined.

Trimming cost V 8 bases and J 8 bases, with 18 bases left between them. This CDR3 has 13 residues. This clonotype appeared many times. Its antigen is unknown. TCRdb reprocessed the 5' RACE reads with MiXCR, giving one entry per CDR3 protein. The sample yields 350,000 to 500,000 distinct CDR3 sequences, 15% to 20% seen once. Sequencing was performed on PBMCs or a T cell subset sorted from them (not recorded which). The sequence was collected from an adult woman who had mild COVID-19 (a few samples of this study predate the infection). Cell type and time point are not known. This chain joins TRBV12-3 or TRBV12-4 and TRBJ1-2, with D possibly matching TRBD1 (6 bases). CDR3 region: CASGNREAWGYTF. In DNA form, the CDR3 reads TGTGCCAGCGGGAACAGGGAGGCGTGGGGCTACACCTTC.